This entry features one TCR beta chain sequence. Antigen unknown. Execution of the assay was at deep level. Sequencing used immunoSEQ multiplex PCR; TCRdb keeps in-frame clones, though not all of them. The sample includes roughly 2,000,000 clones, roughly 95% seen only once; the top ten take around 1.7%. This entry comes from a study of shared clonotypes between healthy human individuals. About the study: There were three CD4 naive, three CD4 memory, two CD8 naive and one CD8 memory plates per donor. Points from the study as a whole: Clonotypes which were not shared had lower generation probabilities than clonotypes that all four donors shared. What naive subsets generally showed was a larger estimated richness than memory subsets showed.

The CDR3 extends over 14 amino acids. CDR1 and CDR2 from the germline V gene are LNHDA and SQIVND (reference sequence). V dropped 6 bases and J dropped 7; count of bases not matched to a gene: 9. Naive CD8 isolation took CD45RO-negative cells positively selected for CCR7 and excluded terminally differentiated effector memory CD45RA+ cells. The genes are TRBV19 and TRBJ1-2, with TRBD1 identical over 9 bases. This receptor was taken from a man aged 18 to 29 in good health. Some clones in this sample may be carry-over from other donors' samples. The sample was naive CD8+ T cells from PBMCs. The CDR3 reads CASRLGQGLVGYTF. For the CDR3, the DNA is TGTGCCAGTAGGCTGGGACAGGGACTAGTTGGCTACACCTTC.